These 5 T cell receptor beta chains originate from one sample sequenced in a study of T cell responses to AZD1222 COVID-19 vaccine (dated by TCRdb to about 2021). Taken with the paper, the label for time point translates to: baseline before first vaccination. The library was generated by the immunoSEQ multiplex PCR assay. TCRdb stores this immuneACCESS table with in-frame sequences only. Part of the clones is absent; in the studies checked, under half of the shortfall reflects unresolved V genes, and no reason is known for the rest. The sample data list fewer than 150,000 clones, and approximately 94% of these were observed just once. The top ten clones comprise about 3% of the sample. The material was peripheral blood, obtained on day 0 of AZD1222 vaccination. The receptors shown here come from an adult in good health.

The chain is built from TRBV2 and TRBJ2-7; D perhaps matches TRBD2 (5 bases). This CDR3 is built from 16 residues. Trimming removed 3 bases at V and 3 bases at J, with 18 bases between. CDR1 and CDR2 from the germline V gene are SNHLY and FYNNEI. In nucleotides, the CDR3 is TGTGCCAGCAGTGAGACGGGGTCCTCACGGATCTACGAGCAGTACTTC. Translated: CASSETGSSRIYEQYF.

V is TRBV27 and J is TRBJ2-2, with D uncertain. V shed 4 bases and J shed 2 bases, with 8 bases lying between them. The CDR3 has 14 residues. From germline, CDR1 is MNHEY and CDR2 SMNVEV (reference sequence). The CDR3 loop reads CASSSRPNTGELFF. The CDR3 DNA sequence: TGTGCCAGCAGTTCAAGGCCTAACACCGGGGAGCTGTTTTTT.

This sequence joins TRBV4-2 and TRBJ1-2; the match to TRBD1 covers 8 bases. CDR1 is LGHNA and CDR2 is YNFKEQ in the germline V gene. With 1 base clipped from V and 1 base from J, the junction kept 5 bases outside the gene matches. CDR3 length: 16 amino acids. CDR3 nucleotide sequence: TGTGCCAGCAGCCAAGTGCAGGGGGCGCATAACTATGGCTACACCTTC. Translating it yields CASSQVQGAHNYGYTF.

The count of this clone is one. The CDR3 spells CASSFPAGGTSDTQYF. DNA for the CDR3: TGCGCCAGCAGCTTCCCGGCGGGAGGAACGTCAGATACGCAGTATTTT. The J gene is TRBJ2-3, the V gene TRBV5-1; 8 bases agree with TRBD2. CDR1 is SGHRS and CDR2 is YFSETQ in the germline V gene. The length of the CDR3 is 16 residues. V dropped 2 bases and J dropped 4; count of bases not matched to a gene: 9. Using reference TRBV5-1 and TRBJ2-3 for the parts outside the CDR3, the full variable domain is KAGVTQTPRYLIKTRGQQVTLSCSPISGHRSVSWYQQTPGQGLQFLFEYFSETQRNKGNFPGRFSGRQFSNSRSEMNVSTLELGDSALYLCASSFPAGGTSDTQYFGPGTRLTVL.

The chain carries TRBV28 and TRBJ2-3; 9 nucleotides agree with TRBD2. The CDR3 has 18 residues. Germline CDR1 reads MDHEN; CDR2 reads SYDVKM. After removal of 6 bases from V and 0 bases from J, the junction contained 13 bases not matched to a gene. The DNA for the CDR3 is TGTGCCAGCAGACCTTCCGGGACTAGCTTTATGAGCACAGATACGCAGTATTTT. It yields the protein CASRPSGTSFMSTDTQYF.